This entry concerns a single T cell receptor (beta chain). This sample was included in a study of T cells in Graves' hyperthyroidism and ophthalmopathy. Germline V gene lookup returns CDR1 MNHEY and CDR2 SVGAGI. J gave up 1 base and V 2 bases, and 4 bases lay outside the gene matches. This CDR3 region has 15 residues. RNA transcripts gave rise to amplified TCR beta CDR3 regions. A set of HTBI primers served as the primers for a first-round RT-PCR of the TCR CDR3. TCRdb independently ran MiXCR on the multiplex PCR reads; one entry per CDR3 protein. The table has about 520,000 distinct CDR3 sequences, approximately 25% seen once.

Sample: blood. This chain connects TRBV6-5 to TRBJ2-5; 7 bases are shared with TRBD2. The clonotype was recovered from a woman aged 25 to 45 with Graves' ophthalmopathy. In DNA, the CDR3 is TGTGCCAGCAGTTACGGGAGGGCCCTCCAAGAGACCCAGTACTTC. Translated, it gives CASSYGRALQETQYF.